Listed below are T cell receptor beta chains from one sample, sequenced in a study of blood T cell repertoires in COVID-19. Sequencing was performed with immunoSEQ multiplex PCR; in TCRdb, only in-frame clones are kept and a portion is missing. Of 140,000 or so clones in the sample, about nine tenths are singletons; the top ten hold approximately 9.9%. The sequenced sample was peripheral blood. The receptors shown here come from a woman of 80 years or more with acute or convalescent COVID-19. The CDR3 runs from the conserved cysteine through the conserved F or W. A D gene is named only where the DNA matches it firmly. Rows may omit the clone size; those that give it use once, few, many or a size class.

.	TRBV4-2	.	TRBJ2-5	TGTGCCAGCAGCCAAGATGTGGCCGTTCAAGAGACCCAGTACTTC	CASSQDVAVQETQYF
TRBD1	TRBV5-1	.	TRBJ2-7	TGCGCCAGCAGCACCGGGGACAGCCGGGGCGAGCAGTACTTC	CASSTGDSRGEQYF
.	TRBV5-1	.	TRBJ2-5	TGCGCCAGCAGCTCCGTGAGCGGGGAGACCCAGTACTTC	CASSSVSGETQYF
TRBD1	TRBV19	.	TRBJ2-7	TGTGCCAGTAGTTTCCGGGACAGGTCCGTCGAGCAGTACTTC	CASSFRDRSVEQYF
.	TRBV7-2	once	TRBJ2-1	TGTGCCAGCAGCTTAGCCCGAGCGAACAATGAGCAGTTCTTC	CASSLARANNEQFF
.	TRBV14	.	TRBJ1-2	TGTGCCAGCAGCCCAGGAAGCTCTTACGGCTACACCTTC	CASSPGSSYGYTF
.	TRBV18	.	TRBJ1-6	TGTGCCAGCTCACCGCGGGCGGGGGCTAGTTCACCCCTCCACTTT	CASSPRAGASSPLHF
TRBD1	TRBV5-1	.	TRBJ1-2	TGCGCCAGCAGCAAGGGACAGGGGTTCGGCAACTATGGCTACACCTTC	CASSKGQGFGNYGYTF
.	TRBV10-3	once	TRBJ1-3	TGTGCCATCAGCCCAGGATCTGGAAACACCATATATTTT	CAISPGSGNTIYF
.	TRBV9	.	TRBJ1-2	TGTGCCAGCAGCGTAGCTGGAGGGCTCGGCTATGGCTACACCTTC	CASSVAGGLGYGYTF
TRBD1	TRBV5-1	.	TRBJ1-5	TGCGCCAGCAGCCCGGGACAGCCAAATCAGCCCCAGCATTTT	CASSPGQPNQPQHF
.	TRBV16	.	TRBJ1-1	TGTGCCAGCAGCCAATCTATGGCCACTGAAGCTTTCTTT	CASSQSMATEAFF
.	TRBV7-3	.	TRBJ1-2	TGTGCCAGCAGCTTAAGGTCAGATCTTGGCTACACCTTC	CASSLRSDLGYTF
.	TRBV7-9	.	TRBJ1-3	TGTGCCAGCAGCCTTAGAAACACCATATATTTT	CASSLRNTIYF
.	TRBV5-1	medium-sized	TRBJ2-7	TGCGCCAGCAGCTTGTCGTACTCCCCCAGGTACGAGCAGTACTTC	CASSLSYSPRYEQYF
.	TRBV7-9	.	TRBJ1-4	TGTGCCAGCAGCTTAGTAGAGGAAAAACTGTTTTTT	CASSLVEEKLFF
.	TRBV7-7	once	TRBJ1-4	TGTGCTAGCAGCTTGGGGCCAGGGGAGGAAAAACTGTTTTTT	CASSLGPGEEKLFF
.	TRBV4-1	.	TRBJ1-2	TGCGCCAGCAGCCAAGATTCGGGGGTGTATGGCTACACCTTC	CASSQDSGVYGYTF
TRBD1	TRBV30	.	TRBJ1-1	TGTGCCCAGGGTCGGGACAGACTTGAAGCTTTCTTT	CAQGRDRLEAFF
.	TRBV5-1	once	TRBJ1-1	TGCGCCAGCAGCCGGAGCAGTTCGAACACTGAAGCTTTCTTT	CASSRSSSNTEAFF
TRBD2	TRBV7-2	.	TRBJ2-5	TGTGCCAGCAGCTTAAATGCGGGGGGGCAAGAGACCCAGTACTTC	CASSLNAGGQETQYF
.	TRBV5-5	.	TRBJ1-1	TGTGCCAGCAGCCCAGCAGGGGCCGCGGGCACTGAAGCTTTCTTT	CASSPAGAAGTEAFF
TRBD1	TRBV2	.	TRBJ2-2	TGTGCCAGCAGTGTTTTATCAGGGGGAACCGGGGAGCTGTTTTTT	CASSVLSGGTGELFF
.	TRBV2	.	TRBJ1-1	TGTGCCAGCAGCAGGGACTCCGGGTACACTGAAGCTTTCTTT	CASSRDSGYTEAFF
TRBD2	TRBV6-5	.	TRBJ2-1	TGTGCCAGCCGCGGGGGTCTCAAGAGGGGTGAGCAGTTCTTC	CASRGGLKRGEQFF
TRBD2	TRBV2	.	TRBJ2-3	TGTGCCAGCCGGACTAGCGGGGGGAGATCAGATACGCAGTATTTT	CASRTSGGRSDTQYF
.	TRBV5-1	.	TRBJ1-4	TGCGCCAGCAGCTTGATGGGGCCGGGTAATGAAAAACTGTTTTTT	CASSLMGPGNEKLFF
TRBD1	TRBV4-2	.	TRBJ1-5	TGTGCCAGCAGCCGGGACAGGGATCAGCCCCAGCATTTT	CASSRDRDQPQHF
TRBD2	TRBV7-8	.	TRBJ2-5	TGTGCCAGCAGCTTACTGCTAGCGGGGGAAGAGACCCAGTACTTC	CASSLLLAGEETQYF
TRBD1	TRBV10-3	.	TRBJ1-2	TGTGCCATCAGAGCCCCGGGGGGGACAGGGGAAGCTAACTATGGCTACACCTTC	CAIRAPGGTGEANYGYTF
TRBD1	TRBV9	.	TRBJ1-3	TGTGCCAGCAGCCCTGGACAGGGTTTGATTTCTGGAAACACCATATATTTT	CASSPGQGLISGNTIYF
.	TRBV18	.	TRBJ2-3	TGTGCCAGCTCAGCCAACAGGGCCCAGGCGGCTAGCACAGATACGCAGTATTTT	CASSANRAQAASTDTQYF
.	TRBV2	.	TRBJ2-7	TGTGCCAGCAGTGAACAGGGAACTGACGAGCAGTACTTC	CASSEQGTDEQYF
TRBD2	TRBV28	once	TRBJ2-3	TGTGCCAGCAGCCTACCGGGGGGGCGCACAGATACGCAGTATTTT	CASSLPGGRTDTQYF
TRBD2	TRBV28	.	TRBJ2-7	TGTGCCAGCAGTCCGTTTGGCGGGGGGGCCTACGAGCAGTACTTC	CASSPFGGGAYEQYF
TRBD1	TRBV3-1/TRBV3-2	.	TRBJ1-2	TGTGCCAGCAGCCCACATCCCGGACAGGGGAGGCAAGGGTATGGCTACACCTTC	CASSPHPGQGRQGYGYTF
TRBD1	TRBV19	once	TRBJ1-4	TGTGCCAGTAGTAACCAGGGGGCTGGGGGTGAAAAACTGTTTTTT	CASSNQGAGGEKLFF
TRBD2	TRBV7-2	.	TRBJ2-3	TGTGCCAGCAGCTTAGACGGGTCTCTAGCGGGGGGCACAGATACGCAGTATTTT	CASSLDGSLAGGTDTQYF
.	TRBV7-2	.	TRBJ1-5	TGTGCCAGCAGCTTAGGAGGTTTTAGCAATCAGCCCCAGCATTTT	CASSLGGFSNQPQHF
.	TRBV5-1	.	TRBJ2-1	TGCGCCAGCAGCTCAGATAATAACAATGAGCAGTTCTTC	CASSSDNNNEQFF
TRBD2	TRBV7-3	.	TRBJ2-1	TGTGCCAGCAGCGCCGCTAGCGGGGGCCGGTATGAGCAGTTCTTC	CASSAASGGRYEQFF
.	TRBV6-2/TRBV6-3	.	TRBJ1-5	TGTGCCAGCAGTTACTCCGAGGGGGTCAATCAGCCCCAGCATTTT	CASSYSEGVNQPQHF
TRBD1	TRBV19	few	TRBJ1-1	TGTGCCAGTAGCCCGGACAGGGGTACTGAAGCTTTCTTT	CASSPDRGTEAFF
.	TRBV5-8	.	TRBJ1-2	TGTGCCAGCAGCTCGAGACTGAAAATAGGCTATGGCTACACCTTC	CASSSRLKIGYGYTF
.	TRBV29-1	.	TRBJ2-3	TGCAGCGTCTCATACATCACAGATACGCAGTATTTT	CSVSYITDTQYF
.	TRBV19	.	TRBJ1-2	TGTGCCAGTAGTATCGGAGCCAGGGATAACTATGGCTACACCTTC	CASSIGARDNYGYTF
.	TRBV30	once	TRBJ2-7	TGTGCCTGGGCCGTCTCCTACGAGCAGTACTTC	CAWAVSYEQYF
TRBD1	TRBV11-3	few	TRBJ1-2	TGTGCCAGCAGCTTACAACAGGGGATGGGCTACACCTTC	CASSLQQGMGYTF
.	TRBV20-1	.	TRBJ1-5	TGCAGTGCTAGTCGGGTTGAGGTTTCCCGCAATCAGCCCCAGCATTTT	CSASRVEVSRNQPQHF
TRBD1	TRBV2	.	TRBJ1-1	TGTGCCAGCAGTGTGCCAGGGGGCGTTAGGGACACTGAAGCTTTCTTT	CASSVPGGVRDTEAFF
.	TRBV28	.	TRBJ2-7	TGTGCCAGCAGTCTCCCCGGCAGGGCGTCCTACGAGCAGTACTTC	CASSLPGRASYEQYF